One sample yielded the 7 T cell receptor beta chains listed below, sequenced in a study of blood T cell repertoires in COVID-19. Clones were sequenced by immunoSEQ multiplex PCR, and TCRdb holds only the in-frame ones, with some missing. In the table there are fewer than 250,000 clones, 87% of which are singletons. Sample: PBMCs or T cells enriched from blood (not recorded which). The source is a man aged 25 to 40 who had recovered from COVID-19.

The chain recombines TRBV28 with TRBJ1-2; a weak D match, TRBD1 (6 bases). V lost 5 bases to trimming and J lost 4 bases, with 14 bases between them. The germline CDR1 and CDR2 sequences are MDHEN and SYDVKM. CDR3 size: 14 residues. The CDR3 loop is CASSHQGISYGYTF. The CDR3 region has the DNA TGTGCCAGCAGTCATCAGGGGATTAGCTATGGCTACACCTTC.

This chain uses TRBV30 with TRBJ1-5; D not resolved. CDR3 length: 12 residues. Per germline, CDR1 GTSNPN and CDR2 SVGIG (reference sequence). Trimming took off 0 bases at V and 4 bases at J, with 4 bases between the two ends. The CDR3 is CAWSVINQPQHF. The DNA of the CDR3 is TGTGCCTGGAGTGTTATTAATCAGCCCCAGCATTTT.

This clone is a singleton in its sample. The chain joins TRBV19 to TRBJ1-2, with 9 bases that match TRBD1. The CDR3 covers 15 residues. Germline trimming cut 6 bases from V and 2 bases from J; bases unmatched to any gene: 7. CDR1 is LNHDA and CDR2 is SQIVND in the germline V gene (reference sequence). Written as DNA, the CDR3 is TGTGCCAGTAGGGACCGGGACAGGGCCAACTATGGCTACACCTTC. It codes for CASRDRDRANYGYTF. Combining the CDR3 with reference TRBV19 and TRBJ1-2 gives the whole variable domain DGGITQSPKYLFRKEGQNVTLSCEQNLNHDAMYWYRQDPGQGLRLIYYSQIVNDFQKGDIAEGYSVSREKKESFPLTVTSAQKNPTAFYLCASRDRDRANYGYTFGSGTRLTVV.

This chain connects TRBV4-3 to TRBJ2-7; a possible D gene is TRBD2 (6 bases). V lost 2 bases, J lost 0 bases, and 11 bases lay in between. CDR1 LGHNA and CDR2 YSLEER come from the germline V gene. The CDR3 is made up of 15 amino acids. The CDR3 protein is CASSQLRGYSYEQYF. The CDR3 bases are TGCGCCAGCAGCCAATTGCGGGGCTACTCCTACGAGCAGTACTTC.

This clone occurred a few times. The rearrangement joins TRBV30 to TRBJ1-1; D unresolved. The germline V and J ends were trimmed by 5 bases and 2 bases, with 15 bases remaining between them. The CDR3 spans 14 residues. Looked up from germline, CDR1 is GTSNPN and CDR2 is SVGIG (reference sequence). The CDR3 DNA reads as TGTGCCTGGCACATCCGGGGTAGCAACACTGAAGCTTTCTTT. Its translation is CAWHIRGSNTEAFF.

The chain has TRBV5-1 and TRBJ2-1; the match to TRBD2 covers 9 bases. CDR1 and CDR2 from the germline V gene are SGHRS and YFSETQ. Germline trimming cut 2 bases from V and 0 bases from J; bases unmatched to any gene: 3. This CDR3 is built from 16 residues. The CDR3 DNA is TGCGCCAGCAGCTTCTTTAGCGGGAGCTCCTACAATGAGCAGTTCTTC. Residues: CASSFFSGSSYNEQFF.

This clone was counted once. J is TRBJ1-1 and V is TRBV6-6, with D possibly matching TRBD1 (5 bases). Trimming removed 6 bases from V and 8 bases from J, with 22 bases in between. CDR1 and CDR2 (germline): MNHNY, SVGAGI (reference sequence). The length of the CDR3 is 15 residues. CDR3 coding DNA: TGTGCCAGCAGCCTCGGGGGACGGACTATCGACGAAGCTTTCTTT. This codes for CASSLGGRTIDEAFF.